This TCR beta chain was profiled in a study of blood T cell repertoires in COVID-19. In the study overall: Acute-phase and convalescent COVID-19 samples originated in the United States, Italy and Spain.

Original processing methods: Cell counts per sample came from amplifying reference gene primers. This table comes from immunoSEQ multiplex PCR, and its TCRdb copy is limited to in-frame clones, with some not included. V, J and clone size are those of that table, while D and trimming were read from the DNA. This repertoire shows some 220,000 clones, approximately 86% found once; its top ten account for roughly 6.4%. The germline CDR1 and CDR2 sequences are SGHRS and YFSETQ. The junction had 5 bases not matched to a gene; V was cut back by 6 bases and J by 2 bases. This CDR3 is 14 amino acids long. This clone was picked up one time.

Sequencing was done on a sample of peripheral blood. This TCR was sampled from an older woman with active or convalescent COVID-19. V is TRBV5-1 and J is TRBJ2-3; TRBD1 agrees at 8 bases. This CDR3 is CASTRTGTTDTQYF. In DNA, the CDR3 is TGCGCCAGCACAAGGACAGGGACCACAGATACGCAGTATTTT.